The next 18 T cell receptor beta chains were all read from a single sample in a study of post-analysis software for immune sequencing data. Study outcomes and limitations: Five TRBV segments were more frequent in patients than controls; TRBV5-6, TRBV5-1 and TRBV20-1 belonged to this group.

Unique molecular identifiers had been added to the TCR beta cDNA libraries. TCRdb itself ran the PCR reads through MiXCR, one entry per CDR3 protein. The data hold some 690,000 distinct CDR3 sequences, with about 32% observed a single time. Antigens of these TCRs are unknown. The sequenced sample consisted of blood. The receptors were gathered from a girl aged 10-17 years with multiple sclerosis.

This clonotype has ten or more counts. This sequence joins TRBV29-1 and TRBJ1-2; maybe TRBD1 (5 bases). Germline-derived CDR1 and CDR2 are SQVTM and ANQGSEA. Trimming pared 2 bases from V and 2 bases from J, leaving 12 bases between. The CDR3 extends over 14 amino acids. This CDR3 reads CSVESTAPNYGYTF. CDR3 DNA: TGCAGCGTTGAATCGACAGCGCCCAACTATGGCTACACCTTC.

On this clonotype itself: The junction departs from the called germline gene at one end, perhaps through a read error. The genes are TRBV28 and TRBJ1-4, with no clear D. The CDR3 totals 16 residues. Germline loops: CDR1 MDHEN, CDR2 SYDVKM. The CDR3 nucleotides are TGTGCCAGCAGTTTAAGGGTCGTCCCAACTAATGAAGAACTGTTTTTT. Translation: CASSLRVVPTNEELFF.

There are a few counts of this clonotype. The chain combines TRBV6-2 or TRBV6-3 with TRBJ1-1, with unresolved D. Germline lookup yields CDR1 MNHEY and CDR2 SVGEGT. The CDR3 has 14 residues. V lost 0 bases and J 5 bases, leaving 10 bases between the germline ends. The CDR3 here is CASSYSSSGTEAFF. For the CDR3, the DNA is TGTGCCAGCAGTTACTCGAGTTCCGGGACTGAAGCTTTCTTT.

This clonotype was seen only a few times. The chain links TRBV4-3 to TRBJ2-3; 8 nucleotides match TRBD2. After removal of 0 bases from V and 4 bases from J, the junction contained 3 bases not matched to a gene. The CDR3 has 15 amino acids. CDR1 LGHNA and CDR2 YSLEER come from the germline V gene. CDR3 nucleotides: TGCGCCAGCAGCCAAGATAGCGGGATCGCAGATACGCAGTATTTT. Translation: CASSQDSGIADTQYF.

At least ten counts were recorded for this clonotype. This chain links TRBV7-2 with TRBJ2-3; unclear D gene. This CDR3 has 12 amino acids. The germline V and J ends were trimmed by 1 base and 4 bases, with 3 bases remaining between them. Per germline, CDR1 SGHTA and CDR2 FQGNSA. The CDR3 region has the DNA TGTGCCAGCAGCTTAGTTCCAGATACGCAGTATTTT. It codes for CASSLVPDTQYF.

The chain combines TRBV28 with TRBJ2-7; 7 bases are shared with TRBD1. In germline, CDR1 is MDHEN, CDR2 SYDVKM. V gave up 2 bases and J gave up 6 bases; unmatched junction bases: 10. The CDR3 runs 15 residues. The DNA for the CDR3 is TGTGCCAGCAGTTTACCAGGACAGGTCTCAGGCGAGCAGTACTTC. This translates into CASSLPGQVSGEQYF.

This clonotype was counted a few times. The CDR3 here is CASSVGTQNYEQYF. DNA of the CDR3: TGTGCCAGCAGCGTAGGTACTCAGAACTACGAGCAGTACTTC. The chain joins TRBV9 to TRBJ2-7; D ambiguous. Trimming shortened V by 0 bases and J by 3 bases, and 10 bases separated the two germline ends. Germline V lookup: CDR1 SGDLS, CDR2 YYNGEE. The CDR3 spans 14 residues. The complete variable domain, with remaining parts taken from reference TRBV9 and TRBJ2-7, reads DSGVTQTPKHLITATGQRVTLRCSPRSGDLSVYWYQQSLDQGLQFLIQYYNGEERAKGNILERFSAQQFPDLHSELNLSSLELGDSALYFCASSVGTQNYEQYFGPGTRLTVT.

This clonotype was recorded a few times. This chain joins TRBV5-1 and TRBJ2-7, with unresolved D. The CDR3 runs 16 residues. V shed 0 bases and J shed 3 bases, with 16 bases lying between them. Germline CDR1 and CDR2: SGHRS and YFSETQ. The CDR3 spells CASSLGQGPRSYEQYF. CDR3 sequence (DNA): TGCGCCAGCAGCTTGGGCCAAGGGCCTAGGAGCTACGAGCAGTACTTC.

There are a few counts of this clonotype. The chain couples TRBV5-1 to TRBJ2-3; TRBD2 matches 14 bases. Germline V gives CDR1 SGHRS, CDR2 YFSETQ. CDR3 length equals 17 residues. The V segment lost 4 bases and the J segment 3 bases; nucleotides outside the gene matches: 7. For the CDR3, the DNA is TGCGCCAGCAGCGGAGGACTAGCGGGGGGACGAACAGATACGCAGTATTTT. Protein product: CASSGGLAGGRTDTQYF.

The chain employs TRBV9 and TRBJ1-5; no firm D call. CDR1 and CDR2 from the germline V gene are SGDLS and YYNGEE. The CDR3 has 15 residues. With 0 bases removed from V and 0 bases from J, the gap between germline ends came to 7 bases. The CDR3 here is CASSVGAVSNQPQHF. Here the CDR3 DNA reads TGTGCCAGCAGCGTAGGGGCAGTTAGCAATCAGCCCCAGCATTTT.

The rearrangement joins TRBV5-5 to TRBJ1-1; no reliable D call. V was cut by 2 bases and J by 1 base, with 9 bases left in between. Per the germline V gene, CDR1 is SGHKS and CDR2 is YYEKEE (reference sequence). This CDR3 is 14 amino acids long. The CDR3 is CASSFRAANTEAFF. DNA of the CDR3: TGTGCCAGCAGCTTCCGGGCGGCGAACACTGAAGCTTTCTTT.

A few counts support this clonotype. The genes are TRBV7-9 and TRBJ2-1; D is possibly TRBD1 (6 bases). From germline, CDR1 is SEHNR and CDR2 FQNEAQ (reference sequence). V gave up 4 bases and J gave up 8 bases, with 18 bases separating them. This CDR3 is built from 15 residues. The CDR3 sequence: CASSSRDNLVDEQFF. Here the CDR3 DNA reads TGTGCCAGCAGCTCTCGGGACAATCTTGTTGATGAGCAGTTCTTC.

A remark on this clonotype: The CDR3 does not end in the conserved phenylalanine or tryptophan, so this is likely a read error. CDR3 bases: TGTGCCAGCAGCCAAGATGAAGGGGCGTGGGGCTACACCTCC. This encodes CASSQDEGAWGYTS. The chain recombines TRBV3-1 with TRBJ1-2; D possibly corresponds to TRBD1 (5 bases). V gave up 0 bases and J gave up 8 bases, with 13 bases separating them. Germline loops: CDR1 LGHDT, CDR2 YNNKEL (reference sequence). The CDR3 runs 14 residues.

As regards this clonotype: Germline is not matched at one junction end, which may reflect a read error. The V and J genes are TRBV20-1 and TRBJ1-4; 9 nucleotides line up with TRBD1. Germline-derived CDR1 and CDR2 are DFQATT and SNEGSKA (reference sequence). This CDR3 is 14 amino acids long. The CDR3 DNA reads TGCAGTGCTAGATCATCGGGACAGGGTAGAAAACGGTTTTTT. It is translated as CSARSSGQGRKRFF.

The chain carries TRBV14 and TRBJ1-1, with 10 nucleotides matching TRBD1. Germline values: CDR1 SGHDN, CDR2 FVKESK. Trimming cost V 1 base and J 1 base; bases outside gene matches: 6. CDR3 length equals 17 residues. CDR3 residues: CASSQGDRGRANTEAFF. In DNA form, the CDR3 reads TGTGCCAGCAGCCAAGGCGACAGGGGGCGGGCGAACACTGAAGCTTTCTTT.

The gene calls are TRBV20-1 and TRBJ2-3; D might be TRBD2 (5 bases). The CDR3 covers 14 residues. V was pared by 3 bases and J by 3 bases, with 13 bases between. Germline assignment: CDR1 DFQATT and CDR2 SNEGSKA (reference sequence). The CDR3 is CSASARTGTDTQYF. CDR3 nucleotides: TGCAGTGCTAGTGCTAGGACGGGAACAGATACGCAGTATTTT.

As DNA, the CDR3 is TGTGCCAGCAGCCGGGACCTAAGGAATGAGCAGTTCTTC. Amino acids: CASSRDLRNEQFF. The V gene is TRBV5-6, the J gene TRBJ2-1, with D perhaps matching TRBD1 or TRBD2 (5 bases each). Germline CDR1 SGHDT, CDR2 YYEEEE. This CDR3 has 13 amino acids. Between the trimmed V and J ends, which lost 4 bases and 7 bases, there was a span of 12 bases.

In its sample, this clonotype was seen a few times. The chain carries TRBV27 and TRBJ2-1, with 10 bases aligning to TRBD1. The length of the CDR3 is 17 residues. The germline V gene has CDR1 MNHEY and CDR2 SMNVEV (reference sequence). V shed 3 bases and J 5 bases; nucleotides not matched to a gene: 10. Written as DNA, the CDR3 is TGTGCCAGCAGTTTCTGGACCGGGACAGGGGCCAACAATGAGCAGTTCTTC. Protein sequence: CASSFWTGTGANNEQFF.